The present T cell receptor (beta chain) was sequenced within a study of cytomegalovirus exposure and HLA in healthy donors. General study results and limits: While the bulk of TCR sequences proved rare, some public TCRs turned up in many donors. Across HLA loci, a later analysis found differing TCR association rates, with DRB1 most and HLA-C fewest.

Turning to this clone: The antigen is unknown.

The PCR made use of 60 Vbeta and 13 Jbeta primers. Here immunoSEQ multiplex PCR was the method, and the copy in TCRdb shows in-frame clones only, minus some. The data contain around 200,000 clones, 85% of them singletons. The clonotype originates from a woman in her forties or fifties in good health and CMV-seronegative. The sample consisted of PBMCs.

CDR3 region: CASSYGQGATQPQHF. The CDR3 coding sequence is TGTGCCAGCAGCTACGGGCAGGGCGCGACACAGCCCCAGCATTTT. V and J are TRBV6-5 and TRBJ1-5; D is possibly TRBD1 (5 bases). This CDR3 has 15 amino acids. V lost 6 bases and J 7 bases, leaving 19 bases between the germline ends. Germline lookup yields CDR1 MNHEY and CDR2 SVGAGI.